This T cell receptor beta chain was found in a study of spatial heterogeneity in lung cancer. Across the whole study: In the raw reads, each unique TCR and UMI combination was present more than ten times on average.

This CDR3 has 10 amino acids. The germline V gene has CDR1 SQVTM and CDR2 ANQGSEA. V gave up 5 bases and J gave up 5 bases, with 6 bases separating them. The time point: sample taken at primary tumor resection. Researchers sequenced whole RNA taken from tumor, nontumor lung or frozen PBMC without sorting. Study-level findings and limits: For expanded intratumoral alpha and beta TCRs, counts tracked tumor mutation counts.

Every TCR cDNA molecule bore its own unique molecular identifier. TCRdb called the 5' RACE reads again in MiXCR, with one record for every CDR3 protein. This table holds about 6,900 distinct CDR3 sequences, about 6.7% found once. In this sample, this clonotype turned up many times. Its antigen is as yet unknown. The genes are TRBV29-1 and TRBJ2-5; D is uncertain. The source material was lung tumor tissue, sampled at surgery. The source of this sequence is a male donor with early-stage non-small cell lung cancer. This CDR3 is CSVRQETQYF. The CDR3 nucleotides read TGCAGCGTTCGTCAGGAGACCCAGTACTTC. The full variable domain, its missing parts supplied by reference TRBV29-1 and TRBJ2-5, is SAVISQKPSRDICQRGTSLTIQCQVDSQVTMMFWYRQQPGQSLTLIATANQGSEATYESGFVIDKFPISRPNLTFSTLTVSNMSPEDSSIYLCSVRQETQYFGPGTRLLVL.